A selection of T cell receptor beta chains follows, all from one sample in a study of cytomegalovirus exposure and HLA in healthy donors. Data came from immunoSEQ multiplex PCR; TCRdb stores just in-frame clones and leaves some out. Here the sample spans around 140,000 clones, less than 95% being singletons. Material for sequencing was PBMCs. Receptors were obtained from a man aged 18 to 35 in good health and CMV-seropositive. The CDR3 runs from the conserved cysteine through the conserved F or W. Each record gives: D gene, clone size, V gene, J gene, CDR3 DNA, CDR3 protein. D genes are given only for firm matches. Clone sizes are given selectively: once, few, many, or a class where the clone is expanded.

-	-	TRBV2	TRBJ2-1	TGTGCCAGCAGTGAAGCGGGAGAGAGCTCCTACAATGAGCAGTTCTTC	CASSEAGESSYNEQFF
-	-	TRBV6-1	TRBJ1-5	TGTGCCAGTTCCAGGGCGGGCAATCAGCCCCAGCATTTT	CASSRAGNQPQHF
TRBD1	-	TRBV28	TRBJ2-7	TGTGCCAGCAGTCCGGACAGGGCCGGGGGACTCTACGAGCAGTACTTC	CASSPDRAGGLYEQYF
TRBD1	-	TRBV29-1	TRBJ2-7	TGCAGCGTTCCATCTCCGGGGACAGGCTCCTACGAGCAGTACTTC	CSVPSPGTGSYEQYF
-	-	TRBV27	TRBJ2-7	TGTGCCAGCAGTGAACAATACGGAACTAGCTCCCACGAGCAGTACTTC	CASSEQYGTSSHEQYF
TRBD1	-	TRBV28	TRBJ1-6	TGTGCCAGCAGTGCAGGGGGACGGACAAATTCACCCCTCCACTTT	CASSAGGRTNSPLHF
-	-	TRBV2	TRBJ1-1	TGTGCCAGCAGTATCAGGGGACACACTGAAGCTTTCTTT	CASSIRGHTEAFF
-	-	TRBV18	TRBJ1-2	TGTGCCAGCTCACCGGTGACAGAGACTAACTATGGCTACACCTTC	CASSPVTETNYGYTF
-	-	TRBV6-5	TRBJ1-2	TGTGCCAGCAGTCGGGGATCGGGGAATGGCTACACCTTC	CASSRGSGNGYTF
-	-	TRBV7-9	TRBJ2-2	TGTGCCAGCAGCCCAGGCACCGGGGAGCTGTTTTTT	CASSPGTGELFF
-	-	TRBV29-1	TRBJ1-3	TGCAGCGTTGGGACAAATGGAAACACCATATATTTT	CSVGTNGNTIYF
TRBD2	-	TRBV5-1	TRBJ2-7	TGCGCCAGCAGCGGTACTAGCGGGAGTTCCTACGAGCAGTACTTC	CASSGTSGSSYEQYF
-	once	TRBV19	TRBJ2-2	TGTGCCAGTAGTAGGAGAGGGGGAACCGGGGAGCTGTTTTTT	CASSRRGGTGELFF
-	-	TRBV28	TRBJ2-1	TGTGCCAGCAGTTTTTCGGACAGATACAATGAGCAGTTCTTC	CASSFSDRYNEQFF
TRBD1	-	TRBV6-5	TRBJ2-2	TGTGCCAGCAGTCGGGACAGGGGGCGGAACGGGGAGCTGTTTTTT	CASSRDRGRNGELFF